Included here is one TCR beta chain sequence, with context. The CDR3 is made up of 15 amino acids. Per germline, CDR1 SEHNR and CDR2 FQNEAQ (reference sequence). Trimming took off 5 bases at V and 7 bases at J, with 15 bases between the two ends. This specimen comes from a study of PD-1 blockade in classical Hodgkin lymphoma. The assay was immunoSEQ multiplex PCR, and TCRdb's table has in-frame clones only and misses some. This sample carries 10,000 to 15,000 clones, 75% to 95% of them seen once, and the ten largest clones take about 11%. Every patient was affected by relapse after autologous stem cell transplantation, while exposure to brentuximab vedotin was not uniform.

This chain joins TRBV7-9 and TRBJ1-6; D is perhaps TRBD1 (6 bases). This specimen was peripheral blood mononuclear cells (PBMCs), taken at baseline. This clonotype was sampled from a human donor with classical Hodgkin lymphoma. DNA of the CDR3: TGTGCCAGCAGCGAACAGACAGGATCCAATTCACCCCTCCACTTT. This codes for CASSEQTGSNSPLHF.